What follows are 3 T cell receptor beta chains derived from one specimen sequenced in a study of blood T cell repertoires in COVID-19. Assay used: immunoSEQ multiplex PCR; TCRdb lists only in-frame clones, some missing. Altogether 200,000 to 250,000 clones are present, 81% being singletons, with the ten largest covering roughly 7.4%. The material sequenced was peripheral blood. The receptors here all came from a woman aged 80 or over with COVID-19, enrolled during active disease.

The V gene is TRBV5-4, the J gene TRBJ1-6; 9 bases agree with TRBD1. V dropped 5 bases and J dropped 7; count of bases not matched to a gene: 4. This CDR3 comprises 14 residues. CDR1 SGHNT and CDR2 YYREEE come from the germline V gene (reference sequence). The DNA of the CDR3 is TGTGCCAGCAGTCTGGGACAGGGAAATTCACCCCTCCACTTT. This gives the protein CASSLGQGNSPLHF.

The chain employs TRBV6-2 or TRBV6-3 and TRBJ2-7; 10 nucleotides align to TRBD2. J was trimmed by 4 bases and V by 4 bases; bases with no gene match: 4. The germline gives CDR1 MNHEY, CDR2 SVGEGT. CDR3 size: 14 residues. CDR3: CASSLLAGPYEQYF. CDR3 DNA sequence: TGTGCCAGCAGTTTACTAGCGGGACCGTACGAGCAGTACTTC.

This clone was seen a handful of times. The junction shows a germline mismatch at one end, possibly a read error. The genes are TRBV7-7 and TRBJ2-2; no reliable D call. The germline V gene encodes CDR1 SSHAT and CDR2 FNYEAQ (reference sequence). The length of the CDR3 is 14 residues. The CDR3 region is CASSLALGSGELFF. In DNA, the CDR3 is TGTGCTAGCAGCTTAGCCCTCGGGTCCGGGGAGCTGTTTTTT. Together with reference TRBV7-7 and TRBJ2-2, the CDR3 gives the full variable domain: GAGVSQSPRYKVTKRGQDVTLRCDPISSHATLYWYQQALGQGPEFLTYFNYEAQPDKSGLPSDRFSAERPEGSISTLTIQRTEQRDSAMYRCASSLALGSGELFFGEGSRLTVL.